One sample yielded the 14 T cell receptor beta chains listed below, sequenced in a study of blood T cell repertoires in COVID-19. TCRdb's copy holds only in-frame clones and misses some; the assay was immunoSEQ multiplex PCR. The top ten hold more than 0.8% of the sample, which has 320,000 or so clones, about 90% seen once. Sample: PBMCs or T cells enriched from blood (not recorded which). All receptors come from a woman aged 25 to 39 who had recovered from COVID-19.

This chain joins TRBV24-1 and TRBJ1-5; 7 positions agree with TRBD1. The CDR3 sequence is 15 residues long. Trimming cost V 3 bases and J 7 bases; bases outside gene matches: 8. The germline V gene has CDR1 KGHDR and CDR2 SFDVKD. As DNA, the CDR3 is TGTGCCACCAGTGATCCTACAGGGGTCCGGCAGCCCCAGCATTTT. Its protein product is CATSDPTGVRQPQHF.

This clone has a single count. The V call is TRBV5-4, the J call TRBJ2-7, with a weak D call TRBD1 (5 bases). CDR1 is SGHNT, CDR2 YYREEE, per germline (reference sequence). The CDR3 sequence is 13 residues long. The V end was cut by 3 bases, the J end by 2 bases, with 9 bases between. CDR3 sequence (DNA): TGTGCCAGCAGCTCGGACACGACCTACGAGCAGTACTTC. This gives the protein CASSSDTTYEQYF.

J is TRBJ2-7 and V is TRBV7-9; the match to TRBD1 covers 9 bases. Per germline, CDR1 SEHNR and CDR2 FQNEAQ (reference sequence). With 7 bases clipped from V and 4 bases from J, the junction kept 14 bases outside the gene matches. The CDR3 runs to 16 residues. The chain's CDR3 is CASTKGPGQGGYEQYF. For the CDR3, the DNA is TGTGCCAGCACCAAGGGGCCGGGACAGGGTGGGTACGAGCAGTACTTC.

The chain combines TRBV19 with TRBJ2-7; possibly TRBD2 for D (6 bases). The CDR3 is 15 amino acids. V gave up 0 bases and J gave up 4 bases, with 13 bases separating them. Germline lookup yields CDR1 LNHDA and CDR2 SQIVND (reference sequence). CDR3 residues: CASSIDGRQEYEQYF. In nucleotides, the CDR3 is TGTGCCAGTAGTATAGATGGGAGGCAGGAGTACGAGCAGTACTTC.

CDR3 DNA: TGTGCCAGTAGTATTAGTGCTGCAAGAGAGGGCTACACCTTC. It translates to CASSISAAREGYTF. This chain links TRBV19 with TRBJ1-2; D is unresolved. The CDR3 is made up of 14 amino acids. CDR1 and CDR2 from the germline V gene are LNHDA and SQIVND (reference sequence). V lost 3 bases and J 8 bases, leaving 16 bases between the germline ends.

This clone has more than one count but fewer than ten. The rearrangement joins TRBV28 to TRBJ2-6; TRBD1 aligns across 9 bases. This CDR3 has 19 residues. Losses at the gene ends were 5 bases for V and 0 bases for J; bases not matched to a gene: 11. The germline gives CDR1 MDHEN, CDR2 SYDVKM. The CDR3 bases are TGTGCCAGCAGTGGGGCCCTGACAGGGGGGAGCTCTGGGGCCAACGTCCTGACTTTC. Its translation: CASSGALTGGSSGANVLTF.

This sequence joins TRBV30 and TRBJ1-2, with TRBD1 matching 7 bases. With V trimmed by 1 base and J by 8 bases, 7 bases remained unmatched. The CDR3 covers 13 residues. The germline CDR1 and CDR2 sequences are GTSNPN and SVGIG (reference sequence). CDR3 sequence reads: CAWSAYRGYGYTF. For the CDR3, the DNA is TGTGCCTGGAGTGCCTACAGGGGATACGGCTACACCTTC.

This clone was detected only a few times. This sequence joins TRBV6-2 or TRBV6-3 and TRBJ1-1; 10 bases line up with TRBD1. Germline loops: CDR1 MNHEY, CDR2 SVGEGT. The CDR3 loop spans 14 amino acids. The V segment lost 7 bases and the J segment 3 bases; nucleotides outside the gene matches: 5. CDR3 residues: CASIPGQGYTEAFF. CDR3 nucleotide sequence: TGTGCCAGCATCCCGGGACAGGGGTACACTGAAGCTTTCTTT.

The rearrangement joins TRBV7-6 to TRBJ1-5; weak D call: TRBD1 (6 bases). CDR3 length: 14 residues. Trimming removed 2 bases from V and 5 bases from J, with 10 bases in between. The germline V gene encodes CDR1 SGHVS and CDR2 FNYEAQ. CDR3 bases: TGTGCCAGCAGCTTATTAGGGGGGGATCAGCCCCAGCATTTT. Translating it yields CASSLLGGDQPQHF. Using reference TRBV7-6 and TRBJ1-5 for the parts outside the CDR3, the full variable domain is GAGVSQSPRYKVTKRGQDVALRCDPISGHVSLYWYRQALGQGPEFLTYFNYEAQQDKSGLPNDRFSAERPEGSISTLTIQRTEQRDSAMYRCASSLLGGDQPQHFGDGTRLSIL.

J is TRBJ2-7 and V is TRBV11-3; 10 bases are shared with TRBD1. The germline CDR1 and CDR2 sequences are SGHNT and YENEEA. V was pared by 1 base and J by 2 bases, with 5 bases of the junction left unmatched. The CDR3 contains 16 residues. The CDR3 sequence is CASSLAWDRGPYEQYF. In nucleotides, the CDR3 is TGTGCCAGCAGCTTAGCCTGGGACAGGGGACCCTACGAGCAGTACTTC.

V gene TRBV15 combines with J gene TRBJ2-1; maybe TRBD2 (5 bases). V dropped 1 base and J dropped 10 bases, with 8 bases sitting between them. The CDR3 sequence is 12 residues long. Germline-derived CDR1 and CDR2 are LNHNV and YYDKDF (reference sequence). Here the CDR3 reads CATSRGEWEQFF. The CDR3 DNA follows: TGTGCCACCAGCAGAGGGGAGTGGGAGCAGTTCTTC.

The chain uses TRBV5-4 and TRBJ2-1; D call uncertain. Germline CDR1 is SGHNT and CDR2 is YYREEE (reference sequence). The CDR3 extends over 15 amino acids. Trimming shortened V by 1 base and J by 0 bases, and 8 bases separated the two germline ends. CDR3 nucleotides: TGTGCCAGCAGCTTGATTGGCAGCTCCTACAATGAGCAGTTCTTC. The encoded protein is CASSLIGSSYNEQFF. Together with reference TRBV5-4 and TRBJ2-1, the CDR3 gives the full variable domain: ETGVTQSPTHLIKTRGQQVTLRCSSQSGHNTVSWYQQALGQGPQFIFQYYREEENGRGNFPPRFSGLQFPNYSSELNVNALELDDSALYLCASSLIGSSYNEQFFGPGTRLTVL.

This CDR3 is CASSQEVGRVGNTIYF. In DNA form, the CDR3 reads TGCGCCAGCAGCCAAGAAGTCGGCAGGGTCGGAAACACCATATATTTT. The rearrangement joins TRBV4-1 to TRBJ1-3; D is possibly TRBD1 (5 bases). With 0 bases removed from V and 4 bases from J, the gap between germline ends came to 13 bases. Germline V gives CDR1 MGHRA, CDR2 YSYEKL. This CDR3 has 16 amino acids.

The rearrangement uses TRBV6-5 and TRBJ2-3; D gene unclear. CDR1 and CDR2 from the germline V gene are MNHEY and SVGAGI. This CDR3 has 15 amino acids. V lost 6 bases and J lost 0, with 13 bases in between. The CDR3 sequence: CASRGQVTSTDTQYF. In nucleotides, the CDR3 is TGTGCCAGCAGAGGTCAGGTAACTAGCACAGATACGCAGTATTTT.